The 20 T cell receptor beta chains listed next were all sequenced from one sample in a study of cytomegalovirus exposure and HLA in healthy donors. Use of 60 Vbeta and 13 Jbeta primers characterized the PCR. TCRdb's table, derived via immunoSEQ multiplex PCR, lists solely in-frame clones and lacks some. The profile shows about 200,000 clones, about 85% of them singletons. Sequencing was carried out using PBMCs. These receptors were taken from a male donor in good health and CMV-seropositive.

This chain joins TRBV9 and TRBJ1-2, with D possibly TRBD1 on 6 matching bases. V was clipped by 3 bases and J by 8 bases, with 17 bases between them. The germline CDR1 and CDR2 sequences are SGDLS and YYNGEE. This CDR3 is 14 amino acids long. The CDR3 DNA follows: TGTGCCAGCAGCGCTGAAGGGACACTCCGCGGCTACACCTTC. Protein: CASSAEGTLRGYTF.

This rearrangement joins TRBV7-3 to TRBJ2-7, with TRBD2 as a possible D gene (6 bases). The ends were cut back, 4 bases at V and 5 bases at J, with 12 bases in the middle. This CDR3 spans 13 amino acids. Looked up from germline, CDR1 is SGHTA and CDR2 is FQGTGA. CDR3 sequence: CASSSGRRDEQYF. The DNA of the CDR3 is TGTGCCAGCAGCTCGGGAAGGAGGGACGAGCAGTACTTC.

This sequence joins TRBV19 and TRBJ2-1, with a weak D call TRBD2 (6 bases). CDR1 LNHDA and CDR2 SQIVND come from the germline V gene (reference sequence). The CDR3 runs to 19 residues. Trimming shortened V by 3 bases and J by 5 bases, and 26 bases separated the two germline ends. CDR3 sequence (DNA): TGTGCCAGTAGTATCGATTTAATGGGAGCCGGGACTTTGAACAATGAGCAGTTCTTC. As protein: CASSIDLMGAGTLNNEQFF.

CDR3 loop: CASSPSTASNTEAFF. The CDR3 DNA is TGTGCCAGCAGTCCGTCGACAGCCTCGAACACTGAAGCTTTCTTT. The rearrangement joins TRBV27 to TRBJ1-1; weak D call: TRBD1 (5 bases). The germline gives CDR1 MNHEY, CDR2 SMNVEV (reference sequence). The CDR3 has 15 amino acids. V was cut by 5 bases and J by 1 base, with 14 bases left in between.

This chain connects TRBV30 to TRBJ1-5; D is unclear. Per the germline V gene, CDR1 is GTSNPN and CDR2 is SVGIG (reference sequence). CDR3 length: 13 residues. With 3 bases removed from V and 5 bases from J, the gap between germline ends came to 11 bases. The CDR3 DNA sequence: TGTGCCTGGAGCGGAGGTAGGGATCAGCCCCAGCATTTT. Translated: CAWSGGRDQPQHF.

This sequence joins TRBV7-9 and TRBJ1-1; the match to TRBD1 covers 8 bases. Germline loops: CDR1 SEHNR, CDR2 FQNEAQ (reference sequence). V lost 5 bases and J lost 4; bases outside the gene matches: 9. This CDR3 contains 15 residues. The CDR3 here is CASSPRQGTPTEAFF. In DNA form, the CDR3 reads TGTGCCAGCAGCCCTCGACAGGGGACACCCACTGAAGCTTTCTTT. The full variable domain, completed using reference TRBV7-9 and TRBJ1-1, is DTGVSQNPRHKITKRGQNVTFRCDPISEHNRLYWYRQTLGQGPEFLTYFQNEAQLEKSRLLSDRFSAERPKGSFSTLEIQRTEQGDSAMYLCASSPRQGTPTEAFFGQGTRLTVV.

The chain recombines TRBV10-3 with TRBJ2-2; D perhaps matches TRBD2 (6 bases). The CDR3 length is 14 residues. V dropped 0 bases and J dropped 5 bases, with 7 bases sitting between them. Per the germline V gene, CDR1 is ENHRY and CDR2 is SYGVKD. The CDR3 loop is CAISESSGTGELFF. In DNA, the CDR3 is TGTGCCATCAGTGAGTCGAGCGGGACCGGGGAGCTGTTTTTT.

The chain recombines TRBV11-1 with TRBJ2-3, with D possibly TRBD1 on 5 matching bases. Germline values: CDR1 SGHAT, CDR2 FQDESV (reference sequence). Trimming shortened V by 2 bases and J by 0 bases, and 9 bases separated the two germline ends. CDR3 length: 15 residues. Written as DNA, the CDR3 is TGTGCCAGCAGCTTACAGGGTGGAAGCACAGATACGCAGTATTTT. Translated, it gives CASSLQGGSTDTQYF.

This rearrangement joins TRBV30 to TRBJ2-1; 7 nucleotides align to TRBD2. V lost 1 base and J lost 7; bases outside the gene matches: 10. The CDR3 sequence is 15 residues long. Per the germline V gene, CDR1 is GTSNPN and CDR2 is SVGIG (reference sequence). CDR3 nucleotides: TGTGCCTGGAGTGGGGGCGGGAGTACGAGGAATGAGCAGTTCTTC. Protein product: CAWSGGGSTRNEQFF. Full variable domain (remainder filled in from reference TRBV30 and TRBJ2-1): SQTIHQWPATLVQPVGSPLSLECTVEGTSNPNLYWYRQAAGRGLQLLFYSVGIGQISSEVPQNLSASRPQDRQFILSSKKLLLSDSGFYLCAWSGGGSTRNEQFFGPGTRLTVL.

This clone turned up a few times. This chain links TRBV6-5 with TRBJ1-6, with a possible D match to TRBD1 (5 bases). Germline values: CDR1 MNHEY, CDR2 SVGAGI. This CDR3 comprises 15 residues. V was clipped by 8 bases and J by 14 bases, with 25 bases between them. The CDR3 region has the DNA TGTGCCAGCTACCCCGGGACGACATTTTCGGGGGCCCTCCACTTT. Protein: CASYPGTTFSGALHF.

The rearrangement links TRBV27 to TRBJ2-7; 8 bases line up with TRBD2. With 6 bases clipped from V and 1 base from J, the junction kept 11 bases outside the gene matches. Germline CDR1 and CDR2: MNHEY and SMNVEV (reference sequence). The length of the CDR3 is 16 residues. CDR3: CASSPVVREGSYEQYF. The CDR3 DNA reads TGTGCCAGCAGCCCAGTAGTTCGGGAGGGGTCCTACGAGCAGTACTTC.

This clone was seen a single time. The V and J genes are TRBV7-3 and TRBJ1-1, with D possibly matching TRBD1 (6 bases). CDR3 length equals 17 residues. Germline loops: CDR1 SGHTA, CDR2 FQGTGA. The V and J ends lost 4 bases and 0 bases respectively, with 18 bases between them. CDR3 DNA: TGTGCCAGCAGCTCCTCGCCGACAGGTCCAATGAACACTGAAGCTTTCTTT. Translated, it gives CASSSSPTGPMNTEAFF.

This CDR3 is CASEETSGISEQFF. The CDR3 coding sequence is TGTGCCAGCGAAGAGACTAGCGGGATCAGTGAGCAGTTCTTC. The V call is TRBV19, the J call TRBJ2-1, with 11 nucleotides matching TRBD2. The junction had 10 bases not matched to a gene; V was cut back by 9 bases and J by 9 bases. CDR1 and CDR2 from the germline V gene are LNHDA and SQIVND (reference sequence). CDR3 length: 14 residues.

In its sample, this clone was seen once. This chain connects TRBV4-3 to TRBJ2-1; D is undetermined. This CDR3 spans 15 amino acids. Per germline, CDR1 LGHNA and CDR2 YSLEER. The V end lost 1 base, the J end lost 0 bases, and 7 bases lay between the germline ends. The chain's CDR3 is CASSQGSDSYNEQFF. Here the CDR3 DNA reads TGCGCCAGCAGCCAAGGCAGCGACTCCTACAATGAGCAGTTCTTC.

The gene calls are TRBV29-1 and TRBJ2-3, with 10 bases aligning to TRBD2. The germline gives CDR1 SQVTM, CDR2 ANQGSEA. This CDR3 comprises 14 residues. V shed 6 bases and J 4 bases; nucleotides not matched to a gene: 7. CDR3 amino acids: CSVRLLAGADTQYF. The CDR3 nucleotides read TGCAGCGTACGACTTCTAGCGGGGGCAGATACGCAGTATTTT.

The chain couples TRBV14 to TRBJ2-5; D possibly corresponds to TRBD2 (5 bases). TRBJ2-7 explains the end of the DNA better; the J call may be wrong. Germline V gene sequence: CDR1 SGHDN, CDR2 FVKESK. This CDR3 region has 15 residues. This CDR3 reads CASSSQVGSSYEQYF. CDR3 DNA sequence: TGTGCCAGCAGCTCCCAGGTGGGGAGCTCCTACGAGCAGTACTTC.

This rearrangement joins TRBV7-9 to TRBJ2-5; D unclear. The CDR3 is 16 residues long. CDR1 and CDR2 from the germline V gene are SEHNR and FQNEAQ (reference sequence). Trimming took 0 bases from V and 5 from J, leaving 16 bases between them. The CDR3 loop is CASSLARGGDRETQYF. For the CDR3, the DNA is TGTGCCAGCAGCTTAGCACGCGGCGGAGATCGGGAGACCCAGTACTTC.

The chain combines TRBV2 with TRBJ2-5, with 10 bases fitting TRBD1. Germline CDR1 reads SNHLY; CDR2 reads FYNNEI. Trimming took 6 bases from V and 4 from J; bases not matched to a gene: 8. The CDR3 spans 15 residues. The CDR3 protein is CASSRQGAQGETQYF. The CDR3 DNA reads as TGTGCCAGCAGCCGACAGGGGGCTCAAGGAGAGACCCAGTACTTC.

The chain is built from TRBV7-3 and TRBJ2-2, with D maybe TRBD2 (7 bases). Trimming left V 2 bases short and J 6 bases short, with 13 bases between. The germline CDR1 and CDR2 sequences are SGHTA and FQGTGA. This CDR3 has 15 amino acids. The CDR3 nucleotides read TGTGCCAGCAGCTTAGGTGGGGGGGCAGCCGGGGAGCTGTTTTTT. As protein: CASSLGGGAAGELFF.

There are a few counts of this clone. This chain links TRBV9 with TRBJ2-1, with 10 bases aligning to TRBD1. The CDR3 extends over 15 amino acids. The V gene's germline CDR1 is SGDLS and CDR2 YYNGEE. Losses at the gene ends were 0 bases for V and 5 bases for J; bases not matched to a gene: 2. CDR3 in DNA: TGTGCCAGCAGCGTAGGACAGGGGGCTCACAATGAGCAGTTCTTC. Translating gives CASSVGQGAHNEQFF.